A single sample is the source of the 11 T cell receptor beta chains below, sequenced in a study of blood T cell repertoires in COVID-19. Only in-frame clones appear in the TCRdb table, and some are missing; sequencing was by immunoSEQ multiplex PCR. The sample comprises 240,000 or so clones, almost 85% of which are singletons, and 1.9% rests with the top ten. Sequencing was performed on peripheral blood. These receptors all stem from an elderly woman with acute or convalescent COVID-19.

The chain joins TRBV7-2 to TRBJ2-7, with TRBD2 matching 9 bases. Germline CDR1 is SGHTA and CDR2 is FQGNSA. The CDR3 totals 12 residues. V shed 5 bases, J shed 6 bases, and the junction held 2 bases outside the gene matches. CDR3 DNA sequence: TGTGCCAGCAGCCGTAGCGGGGGCGAGCAGTACTTC. Residues: CASSRSGGEQYF.

The genes are TRBV5-6 and TRBJ1-1; 7 bases map to TRBD1. Trimming removed 1 base from V and 8 bases from J; junction bases left unmatched: 2. Germline V CDR1 and CDR2: SGHDT, YYEEEE. The CDR3 is 12 amino acids. The CDR3 is CASSLKDREAFF. CDR3 DNA: TGTGCCAGCAGCTTGAAGGACAGGGAAGCTTTCTTT.

The chain combines TRBV15 with TRBJ1-2; D unclear. Per germline, CDR1 LNHNV and CDR2 YYDKDF (reference sequence). The V end lost 5 bases, the J end lost 3 bases, and 7 bases lay between the germline ends. This CDR3 contains 12 residues. The CDR3 here is CATSPGDYGYTF. The CDR3 nucleotides are TGTGCCACCAGCCCCGGAGACTATGGCTACACCTTC.

The gene calls are TRBV2 and TRBJ2-7; D gene uncertain. Looked up from germline, CDR1 is SNHLY and CDR2 is FYNNEI. The CDR3 extends over 12 amino acids. Trimming took off 5 bases at V and 0 bases at J, with 5 bases between the two ends. CDR3 sequence: CASSLSSYEQYF. The DNA for the CDR3 is TGTGCCAGCAGTCTCAGCTCCTACGAGCAGTACTTC.

The chain employs TRBV4-3 and TRBJ2-1, with no clear D. V was trimmed by 1 base and J by 4 bases, leaving 11 bases between them. The germline V gene encodes CDR1 LGHNA and CDR2 YSLEER. The CDR3 length is 15 residues. CDR3 nucleotides: TGCGCCAGCAGCCAAGGAGAGGTCAGTTACAATGAGCAGTTCTTC. This gives the protein CASSQGEVSYNEQFF.

The rearrangement joins TRBV6-2 or TRBV6-3 to TRBJ2-7, with 7 nucleotides matching TRBD2. The trim removed 6 bases at V and 0 bases at J, leaving 11 bases unmatched. In germline, CDR1 is MNHEY, CDR2 SVGEGT. The CDR3 loop spans 16 amino acids. CDR3 amino acids: CASSAWASGNSYEQYF. For the CDR3, the DNA is TGTGCCAGCAGCGCCTGGGCTAGCGGAAACTCCTACGAGCAGTACTTC.

The chain recombines TRBV5-1 with TRBJ1-2; no clear D. V gave up 4 bases and J gave up 7 bases, with 14 bases separating them. From germline, CDR1 is SGHRS and CDR2 YFSETQ. This CDR3 contains 13 residues. As DNA, the CDR3 is TGCGCCAGCAGCATAAGGGAGTGGTCTGGCTACACCTTC. Its protein is CASSIREWSGYTF.

The chain has TRBV7-2 and TRBJ1-2, with a tentative D call TRBD1 (6 bases). Trimming took 3 bases from V and 2 from J, leaving 10 bases between them. The germline V gene encodes CDR1 SGHTA and CDR2 FQGNSA. This CDR3 has 14 amino acids. CDR3 region: CASSLDSLNYGYTF. DNA for the CDR3: TGTGCCAGCAGCTTGGACAGTTTAAACTATGGCTACACCTTC.

The chain couples TRBV6-4 to TRBJ2-1; 10 bases are a match to TRBD2. With V trimmed by 2 bases and J by 0 bases, 4 bases remained unmatched. CDR1 and CDR2 from the germline V gene are MRHNA and SNTAGT. The CDR3 spans 17 residues. The CDR3 nucleotides read TGTGCCAGCAGTGACCATCAGCGGGAGGGCTCCTACAATGAGCAGTTCTTC. Translation: CASSDHQREGSYNEQFF.

The chain carries TRBV5-4 and TRBJ1-2; D possibly corresponds to TRBD1 (6 bases). From germline, CDR1 is SGHNT and CDR2 YYREEE (reference sequence). Trimming removed 1 base from V and 4 bases from J, with 11 bases in between. This CDR3 spans 14 amino acids. For the CDR3, the DNA is TGTGCCAGCAGCTTGTCGACAGGCTCCTATGGCTACACCTTC. This gives the protein CASSLSTGSYGYTF.

Worth noting for this clone: Other DNA sequences in the sample encode the same CDR3. The chain uses TRBV3-1 (or the pseudogene TRBV3-2) and TRBJ2-1; D remains ambiguous. CDR1 is LGHDT, CDR2 YNNKEL, per germline (reference sequence). CDR3 length: 11 residues. Trimming left V 2 bases short and J 8 bases short, with 4 bases between. CDR3 sequence: CASSQRDEQFF. As DNA, the CDR3 is TGTGCCAGCAGCCAACGGGATGAGCAGTTCTTC.